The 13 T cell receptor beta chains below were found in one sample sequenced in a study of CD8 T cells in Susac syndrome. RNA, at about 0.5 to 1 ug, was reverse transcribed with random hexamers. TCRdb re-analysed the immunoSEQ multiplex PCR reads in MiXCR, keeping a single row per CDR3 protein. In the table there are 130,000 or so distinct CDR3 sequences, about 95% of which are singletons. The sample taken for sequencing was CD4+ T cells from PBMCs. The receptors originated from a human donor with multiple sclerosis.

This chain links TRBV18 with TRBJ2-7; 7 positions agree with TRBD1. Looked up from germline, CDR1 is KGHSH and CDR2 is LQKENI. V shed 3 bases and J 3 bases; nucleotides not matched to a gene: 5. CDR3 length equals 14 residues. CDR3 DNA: TGTGCCAGCTCACCCACGACAGGGAACTACGAGCAGTACTTC. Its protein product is CASSPTTGNYEQYF.

CDR3 amino acids: CAISRLAGGLYTQYF. The DNA for the CDR3 is TGTGCCATCAGTCGACTAGCGGGGGGTCTTTATACGCAGTATTTT. The chain employs TRBV10-3 and TRBJ2-3, with 13 bases fitting TRBD2. The CDR3 has 15 amino acids. The germline V gene encodes CDR1 ENHRY and CDR2 SYGVKD. Trimming removed 5 bases from V and 7 bases from J; junction bases left unmatched: 6.

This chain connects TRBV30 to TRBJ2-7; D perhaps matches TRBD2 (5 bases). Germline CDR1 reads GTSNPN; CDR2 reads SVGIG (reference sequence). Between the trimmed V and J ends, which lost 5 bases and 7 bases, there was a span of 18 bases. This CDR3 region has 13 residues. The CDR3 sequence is CAWGRVASGEQYF. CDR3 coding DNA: TGTGCCTGGGGCCGGGTCGCTTCGGGGGAGCAGTACTTC. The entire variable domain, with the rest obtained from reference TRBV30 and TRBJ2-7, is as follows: SQTIHQWPATLVQPVGSPLSLECTVEGTSNPNLYWYRQAAGRGLQLLFYSVGIGQISSEVPQNLSASRPQDRQFILSSKKLLLSDSGFYLCAWGRVASGEQYFGPGTRLTVT.

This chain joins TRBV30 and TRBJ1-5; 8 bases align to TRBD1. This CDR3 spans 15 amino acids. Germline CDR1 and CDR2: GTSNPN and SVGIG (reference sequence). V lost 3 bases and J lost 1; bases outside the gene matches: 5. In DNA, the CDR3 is TGTGCCTGGAGCTCCAGGGGGCTGAGCAATCAGCCCCAGCATTTT. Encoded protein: CAWSSRGLSNQPQHF.

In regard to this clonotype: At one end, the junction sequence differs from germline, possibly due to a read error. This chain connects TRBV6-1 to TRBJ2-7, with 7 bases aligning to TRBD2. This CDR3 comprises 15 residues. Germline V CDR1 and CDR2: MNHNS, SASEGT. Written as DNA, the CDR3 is TGTGTCAGCAGTGACAGCGGGATGGGCTCCTACGAGCAGTACTTC. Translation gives CVSSDSGMGSYEQYF.

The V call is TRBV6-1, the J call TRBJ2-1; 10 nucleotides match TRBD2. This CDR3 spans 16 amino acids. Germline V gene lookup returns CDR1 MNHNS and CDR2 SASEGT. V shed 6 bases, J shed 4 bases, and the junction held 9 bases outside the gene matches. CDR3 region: CASSPGRTSGYNEQFF. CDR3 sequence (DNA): TGTGCCAGCAGCCCAGGCCGGACTAGCGGATACAATGAGCAGTTCTTC.

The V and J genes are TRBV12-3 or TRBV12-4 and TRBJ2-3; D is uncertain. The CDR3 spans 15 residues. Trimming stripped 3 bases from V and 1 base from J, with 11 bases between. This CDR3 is CASSFRRQGTDTQYF. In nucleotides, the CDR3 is TGTGCCAGCAGTTTTAGGCGGCAGGGCACAGATACGCAGTATTTT.

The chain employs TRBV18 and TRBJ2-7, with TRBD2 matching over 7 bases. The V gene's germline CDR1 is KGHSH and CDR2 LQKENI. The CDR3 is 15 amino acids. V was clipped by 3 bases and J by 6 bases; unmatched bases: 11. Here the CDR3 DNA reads TGTGCCAGCTCACCCCGCCAGACCAGGGAGGGCGAGCAGTACTTC. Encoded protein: CASSPRQTREGEQYF.

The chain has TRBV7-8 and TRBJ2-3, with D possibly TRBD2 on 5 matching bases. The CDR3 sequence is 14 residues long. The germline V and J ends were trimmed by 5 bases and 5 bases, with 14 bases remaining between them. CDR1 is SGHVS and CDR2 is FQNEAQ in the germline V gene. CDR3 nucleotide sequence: TGTGCCAGCAGCCAAACGGGAACGATAGATACGCAGTATTTT. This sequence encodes CASSQTGTIDTQYF.

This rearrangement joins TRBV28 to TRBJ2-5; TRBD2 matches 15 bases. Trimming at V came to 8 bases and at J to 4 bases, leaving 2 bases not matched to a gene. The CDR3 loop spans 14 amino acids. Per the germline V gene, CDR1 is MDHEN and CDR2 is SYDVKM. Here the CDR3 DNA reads TGTGCCAGCGGACTAGCGGGAGGGAGAGAGACCCAGTACTTC. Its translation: CASGLAGGRETQYF.

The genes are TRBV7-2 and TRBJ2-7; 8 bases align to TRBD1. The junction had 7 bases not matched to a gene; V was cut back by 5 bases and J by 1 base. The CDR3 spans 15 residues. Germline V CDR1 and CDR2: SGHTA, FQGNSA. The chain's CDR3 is CASSKNGQGSYEQYF. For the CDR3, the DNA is TGTGCCAGCAGCAAAAATGGACAGGGTTCCTACGAGCAGTACTTC.

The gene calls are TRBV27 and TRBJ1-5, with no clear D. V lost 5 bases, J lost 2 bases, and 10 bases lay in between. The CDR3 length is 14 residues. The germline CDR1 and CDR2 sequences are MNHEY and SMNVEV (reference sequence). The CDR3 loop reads CASSRGWGNQPQHF. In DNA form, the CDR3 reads TGTGCCAGCAGTAGAGGGTGGGGCAATCAGCCCCAGCATTTT.

CDR3 coding DNA: TGCAGCTCGAGAGTAGCGGGGAATGAGCAGTTCTTC. It yields the protein CSSRVAGNEQFF. The chain carries TRBV29-1 and TRBJ2-1; 8 nucleotides align to TRBD2. Germline V gene sequence: CDR1 SQVTM, CDR2 ANQGSEA. The CDR3 contains 12 residues. The V gene end was trimmed by 8 bases and the J gene end by 7 bases; junction bases not matched to a gene: 7.